Described below is a single T cell receptor (beta chain) sequence and its context. Its antigen is as yet unknown. These data are taken from a study of shared clonotypes between healthy human individuals. On the study more broadly: With ages of 18 to 49, the donors were two women and a few men.

Overall study results and limits: An expected dependence of interdonor clonotype sharing on sequencing depth was noted.

Naive CD8 cells were CD45RO-negative, positively selected for CCR7, excluding terminally differentiated effector memory CD45RA+ cells. The study drew its donors from healthy HIV-negative adults without recent acute infections or vaccinations. Deep-level assay runs were performed. This table comes from immunoSEQ multiplex PCR, and its TCRdb copy is limited to in-frame clones, with some not included. The data contain 550,000 to 750,000 clones, 92% of them singletons. Between the trimmed V and J ends, which lost 8 bases and 0 bases, there was a span of 8 bases. CDR1 is MNHEY, CDR2 SMNVEV, per germline (reference sequence). The CDR3 loop spans 13 amino acids.

The genes are TRBV27 and TRBJ1-5; the D is unclear. The origin of this receptor is a man between 25 and 39 years old in good health. Sequencing used naive CD8+ T cells sorted from blood. The CDR3 bases are TGTGCCAGCGCCGGACCTAGCAATCAGCCCCAGCATTTT. This codes for CASAGPSNQPQHF.